This paragraph reports one TCR beta chain. Antigen specificity is unknown. This sample is part of a study of STAT5B mutations in CD4+ large granular lymphocyte leukemia. Study at large: Among healthy controls, a particular HLA allele went with more CDR3 'QG' motifs.

As handled by the study authors: Productive clonotypes were detectable down to 2.59 x 10-5 frequency. Using immunoSEQ multiplex PCR, the repertoire was profiled, and TCRdb retains in-frame clones only, with some absent. V, J and clone size are taken as reported in that table, and D and trimming were inferred from the DNA itself. The data contain some 32,000 clones, around 81% of them singletons. Trimming shortened V by 2 bases and J by 2 bases, and 9 bases separated the two germline ends. Germline V gene lookup returns CDR1 MDHEN and CDR2 SYDVKM. The length of the CDR3 is 14 residues. Study-level findings and limits: CD4-sorted patient repertoires seemed more clonal than healthy CD4+ repertoires. TRBV06-family usage was enriched in top patient clones (8/27) versus controls (2/35).

Sequenced: CD4+ T cells from blood buffy coats. The sequence was obtained from a human donor in good health. The genes are TRBV28 and TRBJ1-2; D ambiguous. CDR3 protein: CASSLVGRNYGYTF. CDR3 in DNA: TGTGCCAGCAGTTTAGTAGGAAGGAACTATGGCTACACCTTC.